The present T cell receptor beta chain was sequenced within a study of tumor-infiltrating lymphocytes in primary liver carcinoma. Study-level information: Ages ranged from 30 to 69, with HCC or mixed HCC-cholangiocarcinoma.

Scientists recovered RNA and DNA together from around 20-30 mg of unsorted bulk tissue. No treatment had been given to the patients, who were chronically infected with HBV. With regard to this clonotype: What it binds is not known.

Study results and limitations: The difference in top-250-clone fraction between tumors and blood was significant, favoring tumors (p = 0.039).

Total RNA (about 500 ng) served as template for TCR beta cDNA synthesis primed by a constant-region primer. Amplification in three nested multiplex PCR rounds with slightly modified ARM-PCR gave rise to TCR beta libraries. Both of the initial two PCR rounds ran for approximately 11 cycles and employed TRBV1-TRBV30 forward primers alongside a C-beta reverse primer. TCRdb independently ran MiXCR on the multiplex PCR reads; one entry per CDR3 protein. The sample shows 80,000 or so distinct CDR3 sequences, 70% to 80% of them seen only once. J lost 5 bases, V lost 4 bases, and 8 bases had no gene match. Looked up from germline, CDR1 is GTSNPN and CDR2 is SVGIG (reference sequence). This CDR3 comprises 15 residues.

The V call is TRBV30, the J call TRBJ2-1, with 10 bases lining up with TRBD1. Sequencing was carried out using liver tumor tissue from sampling region 4. As for subset: tumor region T4, right-lateral pole. The receptor's source is a woman aged 55-70 years with primary liver carcinoma and hepatitis B virus infection. Here the CDR3 reads CAWKAPGQGNNEQFF. The CDR3 DNA follows: TGTGCCTGGAAAGCCCCGGGACAGGGGAACAATGAGCAGTTCTTC.